This TCR beta chain was identified during a study of OX40 agonist ivuxolimab in advanced cancers. Turning to the study itself: Two cutaneous melanoma patients and one hepatocellular carcinoma patient, three in all, had partial responses. Overall study results and limits: Normalized expansion of T-cell clones was also low for some nonresponders. By week 6 at 0.1 to 3.0 mg/kg, blood CD4+ and CD8+ T cells had expanded clonally. Fewer expanded clones were found on average in CD4+ than in CD8+ T cells.

The CDR3 is 14 residues long. In germline, CDR1 is KGHSH, CDR2 LQKENI. The V and J ends lost 0 bases and 5 bases respectively, with 10 bases between them. Measured with immunoSEQ multiplex PCR; TCRdb has only the in-frame clones, and not every one. Among 70,000 to 90,000 clones, around 85% were seen once, and the ten largest hold under 2%. A remark on this clone: Its specificity is unknown.

The chain is built from TRBV18 and TRBJ2-5; the D gene is possibly TRBD2 (6 bases). The clonotype comes from an adult with an advanced solid tumor such as melanoma, head and neck, liver or kidney cancer. Sample: CD4+ or CD8+ T cells sorted from blood, taken in a trial of the OX40 agonist ivuxolimab. CDR3 DNA sequence: TGTGCCAGCTCACCACCGTATCTAGCGGAGACCCAGTACTTC. It translates to CASSPPYLAETQYF.